The TCR beta chain described here comes from a study of blood T cell repertoires in COVID-19. Whole-study context: Samples representing acute and convalescent COVID-19 were sourced from the United States, Italy and Spain. In each case, the material was cDNA or gDNA derived from T cells, B-cell-depleted T cells, or PBMCs.

As originally analysed: Reference gene primer amplification in the assay estimated nucleated cell counts. This table comes from immunoSEQ multiplex PCR, and its TCRdb copy is limited to in-frame clones, with some not included. That table furnishes V, J and clone size, whereas the DNA furnished D and trimming. Counted here are 110,000 to 150,000 clones, 65% to 85% occurring once; the ten biggest clones make up about 8.7%. This CDR3 is 16 amino acids long. V lost 6 bases, J lost 4 bases, and 11 bases stayed unmatched. The germline CDR1 and CDR2 sequences are SGHAT and FQNNGV. Sample: peripheral blood. The chain combines TRBV11-2 with TRBJ2-7, with 11 bases matching TRBD1. This receptor was taken from a man in his forties or fifties with active or convalescent COVID-19. The CDR3: CASSSWTGTGGYEQYF. CDR3 DNA sequence: TGTGCCAGCAGTTCGTGGACCGGGACAGGGGGGTACGAGCAGTACTTC.